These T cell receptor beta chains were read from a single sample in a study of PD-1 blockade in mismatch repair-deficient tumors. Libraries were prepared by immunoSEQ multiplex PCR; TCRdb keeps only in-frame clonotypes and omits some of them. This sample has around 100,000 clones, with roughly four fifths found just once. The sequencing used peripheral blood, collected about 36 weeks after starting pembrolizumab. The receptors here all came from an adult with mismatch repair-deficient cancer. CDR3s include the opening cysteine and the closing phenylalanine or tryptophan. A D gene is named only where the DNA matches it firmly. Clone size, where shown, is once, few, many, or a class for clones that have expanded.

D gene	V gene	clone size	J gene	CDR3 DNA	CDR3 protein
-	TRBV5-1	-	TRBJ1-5	TGCGCCAGCAGCCCGGGGGAGGGGTTTAATCAGCCCCAGCATTTT	CASSPGEGFNQPQHF
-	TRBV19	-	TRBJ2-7	TGTGCCAGTGCAGGTTGGAGGGATTCCTACGAGCAGTACTTC	CASAGWRDSYEQYF
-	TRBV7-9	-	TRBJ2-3	TGTGCCAGCAGCGCCGAGACTACTGATACGCAGTATTTT	CASSAETTDTQYF
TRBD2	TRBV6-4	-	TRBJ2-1	TGTGCCAGCAGCGCATCTAGCGGGGCGAGTTACAATGAGCAGTTCTTC	CASSASSGASYNEQFF
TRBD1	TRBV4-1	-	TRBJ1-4	TGCGCCAGCAGCCAAGTCATCCCACCGGGACAGGGGGTTTCTGAAAAACTGTTTTTT	CASSQVIPPGQGVSEKLFF
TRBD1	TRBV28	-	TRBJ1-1	TGTGCCAGCAGTCCAGGGACAGCAGCGAACACTGAAGCTTTCTTT	CASSPGTAANTEAFF
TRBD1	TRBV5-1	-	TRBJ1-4	TGCGCCAGCAGAAGGGACAGTAATGAAAAACTGTTTTTT	CASRRDSNEKLFF
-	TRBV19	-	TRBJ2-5	TGTGCCAGTAGTATTACTGGAGGGACCCTACAAGAGACCCAGTACTTC	CASSITGGTLQETQYF
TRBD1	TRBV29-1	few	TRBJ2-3	TGCAGCGTTGCCGAGCAGGGGGCCACAGATACGCAGTATTTT	CSVAEQGATDTQYF
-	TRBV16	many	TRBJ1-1	TGTGCCAGCAGCCAATTCGAGATGAACACTGAAGCTTTCTTT	CASSQFEMNTEAFF
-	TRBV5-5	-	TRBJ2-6	TGTGCCAGCAGCTTACCAACAGGGGCCAACGTCCTGACTTTC	CASSLPTGANVLTF
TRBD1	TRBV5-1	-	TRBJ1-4	TGCGCCAGCACCCAGGGGGGACCTAATGAAAAACTGTTTTTT	CASTQGGPNEKLFF
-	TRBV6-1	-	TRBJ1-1	TGTGCCAGCAGTGAAGGTCCGGGGGTCACTGAAGCTTTCTTT	CASSEGPGVTEAFF
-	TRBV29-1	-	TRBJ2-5	TGCAGCGTAGCCACAGGGATTGGGGAGACCCAGTACTTC	CSVATGIGETQYF
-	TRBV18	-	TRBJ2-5	TGTGCCAGCTCACCACCGGGTAGGGGGACCCAGTACTTC	CASSPPGRGTQYF
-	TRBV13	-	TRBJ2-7	TGTGCCAGCAGCTTATCCGGCCAAATCATAAATTACGAGCAGTACTTC	CASSLSGQIINYEQYF
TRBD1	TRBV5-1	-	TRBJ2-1	TGCGCCAGCAGCAATATTAGGACAGGCTCCTACAATGAGCAGTTCTTC	CASSNIRTGSYNEQFF
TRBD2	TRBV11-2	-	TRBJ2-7	TGTGCCAGCAGCTTAAGGGTAGCGGGAGGTCTATCCTCCTACGAGCAGTACTTC	CASSLRVAGGLSSYEQYF
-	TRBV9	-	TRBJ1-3	TGTGCCAGCAGCGGGGATCTTGGAAACACCATATATTTT	CASSGDLGNTIYF
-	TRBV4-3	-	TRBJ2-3	TGCGCCAGCAGCCAAATCTCAGGGTCAGATACGCAGTATTTT	CASSQISGSDTQYF
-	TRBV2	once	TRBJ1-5	TGTGCCAGCAGTGAACTCAGGGTAGAGCCCCAGCATTTT	CASSELRVEPQHF
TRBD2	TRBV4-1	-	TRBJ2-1	TGCGCCAGCAGCCCCCCAACGCGGCGGGAGGATGAGCAGTTCTTC	CASSPPTRREDEQFF
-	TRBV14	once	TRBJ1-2	TGTGCCAGCAGCCGCCTACCAGGGACCCTAAACTATGGCTACACCTTC	CASSRLPGTLNYGYTF
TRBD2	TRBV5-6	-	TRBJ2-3	TGTGCCAGCACCTACATAGCGGGAGGGGGCACAGATACGCAGTATTTT	CASTYIAGGGTDTQYF
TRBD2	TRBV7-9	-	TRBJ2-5	TGTGCCAGCAGCTTAGTTCGACTAGCGGGTTCCTCTACTCAAGAGACCCAGTACTTC	CASSLVRLAGSSTQETQYF
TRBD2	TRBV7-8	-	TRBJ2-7	TGTGCCAGCAGCTTAGGGGCTAGCGGGACCTCCTACGAGCAGTACTTC	CASSLGASGTSYEQYF
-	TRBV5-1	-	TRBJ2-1	TGCGCCAGCAGCTTGGGGGATTTGTTAGTCAATGAGCAGTTCTTC	CASSLGDLLVNEQFF
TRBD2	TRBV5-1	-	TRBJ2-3	TGCGCCAGCAGCTTGATCCCTAGCGGTGGTACAGATACGCAGTATTTT	CASSLIPSGGTDTQYF
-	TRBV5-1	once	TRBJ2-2	TGCGCCAGCAGCTTGGGGGTCACCGGGGAGCTGTTTTTT	CASSLGVTGELFF
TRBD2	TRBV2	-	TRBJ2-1	TGTGCCAGCAGTAACGGGAGGGGCGACAATGAGCAGTTCTTC	CASSNGRGDNEQFF
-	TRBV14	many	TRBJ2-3	TGTGCCAGCAGCGACTTTGGGAGAGCTCCAGATACGCAGTATTTT	CASSDFGRAPDTQYF
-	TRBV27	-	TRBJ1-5	TGTGCCAGCAGTTTAATGGGAGGGACAAGTTATAGCAATCAGCCCCAGCATTTT	CASSLMGGTSYSNQPQHF
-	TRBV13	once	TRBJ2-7	TGTGCCAGCAGCTTCGAGGGTCCCTCCTACGAGCAGTACTTC	CASSFEGPSYEQYF
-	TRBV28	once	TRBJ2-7	TGTGCCAGCAGTTTGGACTACGAGCAGTACTTC	CASSLDYEQYF
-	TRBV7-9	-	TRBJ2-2	TGTGCCAGCAGCTTAGGCCAATTACAGGGATCGGGGGAGCTGTTTTTT	CASSLGQLQGSGELFF
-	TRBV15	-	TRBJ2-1	TGTGCCACCAGCAGAGAAAGCGGAACCTACAATGAGCAGTTCTTC	CATSRESGTYNEQFF
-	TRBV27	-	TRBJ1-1	TGTGCCAGCAGTTCCGAGGGGGGTCGGCGGACTGAAGCTTTCTTT	CASSSEGGRRTEAFF
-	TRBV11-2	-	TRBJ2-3	TGTGCCAGCACCAGTCGGACGGGTAGCACAGATACGCAGTATTTT	CASTSRTGSTDTQYF
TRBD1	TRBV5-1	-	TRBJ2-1	TGCGCCAGCAGCTCTACCGGACAGGGAATGACGCAGTTCTTC	CASSSTGQGMTQFF
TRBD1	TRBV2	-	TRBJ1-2	TGTGCCAGCACCCAACAGGGGCCCTATGGCTACACCTTC	CASTQQGPYGYTF
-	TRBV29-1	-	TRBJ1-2	TGCAGCGTTGAAGCCCGCGGGGAATCCTATGGCTACACCTTC	CSVEARGESYGYTF
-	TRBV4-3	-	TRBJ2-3	TGCGCCAGCAGCCAGCGACTAGTCGGCACAGATACGCAGTATTTT	CASSQRLVGTDTQYF
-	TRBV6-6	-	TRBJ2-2	TGTGCCAGCAGTTCAAAACTAGTGCCGAACACCGGGGAGCTGTTTTTT	CASSSKLVPNTGELFF
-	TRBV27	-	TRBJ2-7	TGTGCCAGCAGTTTTCGGGTAACCTACGAGCAGTACTTC	CASSFRVTYEQYF
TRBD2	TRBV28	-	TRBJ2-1	TGTGCCATACCCGGGACTAGCGGGTCTAATGAGCAGTTCTTC	CAIPGTSGSNEQFF
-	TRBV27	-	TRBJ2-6	TGTGCCAGCAGATTTACGGGCCCAGCACCCGGGGCCAACGTCCTGACTTTC	CASRFTGPAPGANVLTF
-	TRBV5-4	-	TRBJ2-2	TGTGCCAGCAGTCGGACACCCGATGGCGGGGAGCTGTTTTTT	CASSRTPDGGELFF
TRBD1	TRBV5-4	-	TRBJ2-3	TGTGCCAGCAGTGGACAGGGCACAGAGACGGGAGATACGCAGTATTTT	CASSGQGTETGDTQYF
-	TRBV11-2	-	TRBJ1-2	TGTGCCAGCAGCGCAAACTTGGGGAGCTATGGCTACACCTTC	CASSANLGSYGYTF
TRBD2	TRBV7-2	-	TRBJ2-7	TGTGCCAGCAGCTTAGCTTTAGCGGGAGGGAACGAGCAGTACTTC	CASSLALAGGNEQYF
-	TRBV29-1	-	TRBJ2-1	TGCAGCATGGGCCAGGCGTACAATGAGCAGTTCTTC	CSMGQAYNEQFF
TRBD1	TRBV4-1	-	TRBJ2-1	TGCGCCAGCAGCCTAGGACAGGGGACGGGGAATGAGCAGTTCTTC	CASSLGQGTGNEQFF
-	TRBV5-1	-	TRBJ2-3	TGCGCCAGCAGCTTGGCTCAAGACACAGATACGCAGTATTTT	CASSLAQDTDTQYF